This is a list of T cell receptor beta chains from one sample in a study of T cell responses to AZD1222 COVID-19 vaccine. Profiled with immunoSEQ multiplex PCR; TCRdb holds only in-frame clones, not every one. The sample contains about 180,000 clones, almost 90% of which appear only once. This material consisted of peripheral blood, taken on day 0 of AZD1222 vaccination. The receptors here all came from an adult in good health. The CDR3 runs from the conserved cysteine through the conserved F or W. D genes are given only for firm matches. Not all rows give a size; the values are once, few, many and, for expanded clones, a class.

d_gene	abundance	v_gene	j_gene	CDR3aa
TRBD2	NA	TRBV6-4	TRBJ2-3	CASRASGAGTDTQYF
NA	NA	TRBV7-3	TRBJ1-5	CASSLRGTDQPQHF
TRBD1	few	TRBV6-5	TRBJ1-5	CASRRGQGRGQPQHF
TRBD2	NA	TRBV5-1	TRBJ2-1	CASSQIPGLAGSWEQFF
NA	NA	TRBV19	TRBJ2-5	CASSSVPEKTQYF
NA	NA	TRBV7-8	TRBJ1-5	CATTLLMGGADQPQHF
NA	NA	TRBV5-4	TRBJ2-3	CASSAQQVRTDTQYF
NA	NA	TRBV9	TRBJ2-3	CASSVQVSDTQYF
NA	NA	TRBV11-3	TRBJ2-2	CASSTSGINTGELFF
TRBD2	NA	TRBV11-2	TRBJ2-5	CASGTSRETQYF
TRBD2	NA	TRBV27	TRBJ2-5	CASKGLALGETQYF
TRBD1	NA	TRBV5-4	TRBJ2-3	CASSPTRDRGEDTQYF
NA	NA	TRBV18	TRBJ1-1	CASSPKVQNTEAFF
TRBD2	few	TRBV11-2	TRBJ2-2	CASRAFGRGFTGELFF
NA	NA	TRBV6-2/TRBV6-3	TRBJ1-5	CASSTGRRPQHF
NA	few	TRBV24-1	TRBJ1-5	CAPPGEGPPNQPQHF